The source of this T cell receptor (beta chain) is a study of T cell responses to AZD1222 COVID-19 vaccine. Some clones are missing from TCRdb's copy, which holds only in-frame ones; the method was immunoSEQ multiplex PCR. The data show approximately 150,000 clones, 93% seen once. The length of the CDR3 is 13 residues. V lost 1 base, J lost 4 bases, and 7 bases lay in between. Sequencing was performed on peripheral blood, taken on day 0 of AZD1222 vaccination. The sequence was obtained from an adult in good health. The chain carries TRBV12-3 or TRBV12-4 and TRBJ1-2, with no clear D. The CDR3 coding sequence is TGTGCCAGCAGTTTAGAACAAGGCTATGGCTACACCTTC. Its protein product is CASSLEQGYGYTF.